The T cell receptor (beta chain) under discussion was sequenced for a study of monozygotic twins with cystic fibrosis. As for the study in general: With about 15 PCR cycles, barcoded libraries came from around 3 micrograms of fragmented DNA.

Whole-study findings and limits: In 13 of 16 pairs, V gene usage was closest to the co-twin's. Clonality was generally low (median approximately 0.0088), higher in the most severe patients. Monozygotic CF twin pairs shared significantly more nucleotide-identical clonotypes than unrelated CF individuals did.

V shed 4 bases and J 6 bases; nucleotides not matched to a gene: 14. The CDR3 totals 17 residues. The germline CDR1 and CDR2 sequences are SGHNT and YYREEE (reference sequence). In regard to this clone: Its antigen is unidentified.

Clones were read by immunoSEQ multiplex PCR, and TCRdb kept only the in-frame ones, dropping some. The sample carries tens of thousands of clones, about 87% recorded once. Material: blood. This chain uses TRBV5-4 with TRBJ1-2; 11 bases agree with TRBD1. The receptor was isolated from a woman between 25 and 40 years old with cystic fibrosis. The CDR3 is CASSPRGQGAYPHGYTF. CDR3 in DNA: TGTGCCAGCAGCCCCCGAGGACAGGGGGCTTACCCCCATGGCTACACCTTC.